A selection of T cell receptor beta chains follows, all from one sample in a study of cytomegalovirus exposure and HLA in healthy donors. Profiling relied on immunoSEQ multiplex PCR, and the TCRdb table lists in-frame clones only, not all of them. The sample lists roughly 150,000 clones, 70% to 80% occurring once. Sequences were obtained from PBMCs. The source is a male donor in good health and CMV-seronegative. Both conserved end residues are part of each CDR3. Fields, in order: J gene, clone size, D gene, V gene, CDR3 DNA, CDR3 protein. D genes are given only for firm matches. Expanded clones get a size class; other rows say once, few or many, or leave the size out.

j_call: TRBJ1-1; clone_size: .; d_call: TRBD1; v_call: TRBV28; cdr3_nt: TGTGCCAGCAGTTTAGGGACAGGGGGGACTGAAGCTTTCTTT; cdr3_aa: CASSLGTGGTEAFF
j_call: TRBJ1-5; clone_size: .; d_call: TRBD1; v_call: TRBV19; cdr3_nt: TGTGCCAGTAGCCCCGGACGAGCAGAGGACAGGGAGGATAGCAATCAGCCCCAGCATTTT; cdr3_aa: CASSPGRAEDREDSNQPQHF
j_call: TRBJ2-1; clone_size: .; d_call: TRBD2; v_call: TRBV11-2; cdr3_nt: TGTGCCAGCAGCACCACTAGCGGGAGGGCTCTGTACAATGAGCAGTTCTTC; cdr3_aa: CASSTTSGRALYNEQFF
j_call: TRBJ2-7; clone_size: .; d_call: .; v_call: TRBV27; cdr3_nt: TGTGCCAGCAGTTTTTCGGCAGGAGGCTACGAGCAGTACTTC; cdr3_aa: CASSFSAGGYEQYF
j_call: TRBJ2-7; clone_size: few; d_call: .; v_call: TRBV7-2; cdr3_nt: TGTGCCAGCAGCTTGAGCGGCGCGAGCTCCTACGAGCAGTACTTC; cdr3_aa: CASSLSGASSYEQYF
j_call: TRBJ2-7; clone_size: .; d_call: TRBD2; v_call: TRBV28; cdr3_nt: TGTGCCACACTAGCGGGAGTTTACGAGCAGTACTTC; cdr3_aa: CATLAGVYEQYF
j_call: TRBJ1-4; clone_size: few; d_call: .; v_call: TRBV6-5; cdr3_nt: TGTGCCAGCAGTTACCGGTCCTCAACTAATGAAAAACTGTTTTTT; cdr3_aa: CASSYRSSTNEKLFF
j_call: TRBJ2-7; clone_size: .; d_call: .; v_call: TRBV29-1; cdr3_nt: TGCAGCGTCGGGACTGACTCGGGGAACGAGCAGTACTTC; cdr3_aa: CSVGTDSGNEQYF
j_call: TRBJ1-2; clone_size: .; d_call: .; v_call: TRBV28; cdr3_nt: TGTGCCAGCAGTTTAGGCAGGCAGGATTTTGGCTACACCTTC; cdr3_aa: CASSLGRQDFGYTF
j_call: TRBJ1-2; clone_size: .; d_call: .; v_call: TRBV7-2; cdr3_nt: TGTGCCAGCAGCCCCCCAGGGCCCAGCTATGGCTACACCTTC; cdr3_aa: CASSPPGPSYGYTF
j_call: TRBJ2-7; clone_size: .; d_call: .; v_call: TRBV5-8; cdr3_nt: TGTGCCAGCAGCTTGGTATTCCGCTACGAGCAGTACTTC; cdr3_aa: CASSLVFRYEQYF
j_call: TRBJ2-3; clone_size: .; d_call: TRBD2; v_call: TRBV6-6; cdr3_nt: TGTGCCAGCAAGGGACTAGCGGGATTAACAGATACGCAGTATTTT; cdr3_aa: CASKGLAGLTDTQYF
j_call: TRBJ1-6; clone_size: .; d_call: .; v_call: TRBV19; cdr3_nt: TGTGCCAGTAGGAGGGGGACTACCAATTCACCCCTCCACTTT; cdr3_aa: CASRRGTTNSPLHF
j_call: TRBJ2-5; clone_size: .; d_call: TRBD2; v_call: TRBV18; cdr3_nt: TGTGCCAGCTCACCCCCTAGCGGGGGAGAACAAGAGACCCAGTACTTC; cdr3_aa: CASSPPSGGEQETQYF
j_call: TRBJ2-3; clone_size: .; d_call: .; v_call: TRBV5-1; cdr3_nt: TGCGCCAGCAGAGTGGGGGGGGCTACAGATACGCAGTATTTT; cdr3_aa: CASRVGGATDTQYF
j_call: TRBJ2-1; clone_size: .; d_call: TRBD2; v_call: TRBV12-5; cdr3_nt: TGTGCTAGTGGTTTGGCCGGGACTAGCGGGAGTGGTGAGCAGTTCTTC; cdr3_aa: CASGLAGTSGSGEQFF
j_call: TRBJ2-1; clone_size: .; d_call: TRBD2; v_call: TRBV18; cdr3_nt: TGTGCCAGCTCACCGGGACTAGCGAGGGACAATGAGCAGTTCTTC; cdr3_aa: CASSPGLARDNEQFF
j_call: TRBJ2-3; clone_size: few; d_call: TRBD2; v_call: TRBV7-2; cdr3_nt: TGTGCCAGCAGCATAGGACTAGCGGGGGGGCTGGATACGCAGTATTTT; cdr3_aa: CASSIGLAGGLDTQYF
j_call: TRBJ2-7; clone_size: .; d_call: .; v_call: TRBV7-8; cdr3_nt: TGTGCCAGCAGCTTAGAACTAGGGAAGTCCTACGAGCAGTACTTC; cdr3_aa: CASSLELGKSYEQYF
j_call: TRBJ2-7; clone_size: .; d_call: TRBD1; v_call: TRBV4-3; cdr3_nt: TGCGCCAGCAGCCGGGACAGATCCTACGAGCAGTACTTC; cdr3_aa: CASSRDRSYEQYF
j_call: TRBJ2-5; clone_size: .; d_call: .; v_call: TRBV18; cdr3_nt: TGTGCCAGCTCCCCCCCTGAGGGTTCGTACCAAGAGACCCAGTACTTC; cdr3_aa: CASSPPEGSYQETQYF
j_call: TRBJ1-2; clone_size: .; d_call: TRBD1; v_call: TRBV9; cdr3_nt: TGTGCCAGCAGCTTCTCGACAGGGGACTACTATGGCTACACCTTC; cdr3_aa: CASSFSTGDYYGYTF
j_call: TRBJ2-5; clone_size: .; d_call: .; v_call: TRBV27; cdr3_nt: TGTGCCAGCAGGGGCCTTCAAGGGACCCAGTACTTC; cdr3_aa: CASRGLQGTQYF
j_call: TRBJ2-2; clone_size: .; d_call: TRBD2; v_call: TRBV2; cdr3_nt: TGTGCCAGCAGATGGACTAGCGGGAGCGTCGGGGAGCTGTTTTTT; cdr3_aa: CASRWTSGSVGELFF
j_call: TRBJ2-7; clone_size: .; d_call: TRBD1; v_call: TRBV6-1; cdr3_nt: TGTGCCAGCAGTACAGGGGTCTACGAGCAGTACTTC; cdr3_aa: CASSTGVYEQYF
j_call: TRBJ2-1; clone_size: .; d_call: .; v_call: TRBV5-6; cdr3_nt: TGTGCCAGCAGCTTGGGGGCCCGCGTCAATGAGCAGTTCTTC; cdr3_aa: CASSLGARVNEQFF
j_call: TRBJ2-3; clone_size: few; d_call: .; v_call: TRBV27; cdr3_nt: TGTGCCAGCAGTCCCCCTGGCCAACGGGGTACGCAGTATTTT; cdr3_aa: CASSPPGQRGTQYF
j_call: TRBJ1-5; clone_size: .; d_call: .; v_call: TRBV6-5; cdr3_nt: TGTGCCAGCAGTTACTCAGGGGCCCCCAATCAGCCCCAGCATTTT; cdr3_aa: CASSYSGAPNQPQHF
j_call: TRBJ2-7; clone_size: .; d_call: TRBD1; v_call: TRBV18; cdr3_nt: TGTGCCAGCTCACCACAAGGACAGGGTGAGGAACAGTACTTC; cdr3_aa: CASSPQGQGEEQYF
j_call: TRBJ2-7; clone_size: .; d_call: TRBD1; v_call: TRBV7-9; cdr3_nt: TGTGCCAGCAGCACGGGACAGGGGTACGAGCAGTACTTC; cdr3_aa: CASSTGQGYEQYF
j_call: TRBJ2-4; clone_size: .; d_call: TRBD2; v_call: TRBV19; cdr3_nt: TGTGCCAGTAGTAAGTGGACTAGCGGGACCGAAAACATTCAGTACTTC; cdr3_aa: CASSKWTSGTENIQYF
j_call: TRBJ2-7; clone_size: .; d_call: .; v_call: TRBV6-6; cdr3_nt: TGTGCCAGCAGCCCCCTGGCGGGGTGGGCCTACGAGCAGTACTTC; cdr3_aa: CASSPLAGWAYEQYF
j_call: TRBJ2-7; clone_size: .; d_call: TRBD2; v_call: TRBV9; cdr3_nt: TGTGCCAGCAGCGTAGCAAGACTAGCGGGGCCCAGGGAGCAGTACTTC; cdr3_aa: CASSVARLAGPREQYF
j_call: TRBJ2-7; clone_size: .; d_call: TRBD2; v_call: TRBV7-2; cdr3_nt: TGTGCCAGCAGCTTCCGCCCGGGACTAGCGGGAGACGAGCAGTACTTC; cdr3_aa: CASSFRPGLAGDEQYF
j_call: TRBJ1-4; clone_size: .; d_call: TRBD1; v_call: TRBV27; cdr3_nt: TGTGCCAGCAGTTTCTGGACTGAAGGGGGCCCCAGAAAACTGTTCTTT; cdr3_aa: CASSFWTEGGPRKLFF
j_call: TRBJ1-6; clone_size: .; d_call: .; v_call: TRBV7-2; cdr3_nt: TGTGCCAGCAGACCGTCCCGGGTGTCCTATAATTCACCCCTCCACTTT; cdr3_aa: CASRPSRVSYNSPLHF
j_call: TRBJ2-7; clone_size: .; d_call: .; v_call: TRBV5-6; cdr3_nt: TGTGCCAGCAGCTCCCTCCAGGGTGAAGAGCAGTACTTC; cdr3_aa: CASSSLQGEEQYF
j_call: TRBJ2-2; clone_size: .; d_call: TRBD1; v_call: TRBV9; cdr3_nt: TGTGCCAGCAGCGGTGCCGGGACAGAACTCACCGGGGAGCTGTTTTTT; cdr3_aa: CASSGAGTELTGELFF
j_call: TRBJ2-7; clone_size: .; d_call: TRBD2; v_call: TRBV30; cdr3_nt: TGTGCCTGGGGGACTAGCGGGGTTTCCTACGAGCAGTACTTC; cdr3_aa: CAWGTSGVSYEQYF
j_call: TRBJ1-6; clone_size: .; d_call: TRBD1; v_call: TRBV27; cdr3_nt: TGTGCCAGCAGTTCCCGGGACAGGGGCCTTCTTTATAATTCACCCCTCCACTTT; cdr3_aa: CASSSRDRGLLYNSPLHF
j_call: TRBJ2-2; clone_size: .; d_call: .; v_call: TRBV27; cdr3_nt: TGTGCCAGCAGTATTCTGGGGGCCGCCACCGGGGAGCTGTTTTTT; cdr3_aa: CASSILGAATGELFF
j_call: TRBJ2-3; clone_size: .; d_call: TRBD2; v_call: TRBV4-3; cdr3_nt: TGCGCCAGCAGCCAAGGCCTAGGGCGGGAGGGAGATACGCAGTATTTT; cdr3_aa: CASSQGLGREGDTQYF
j_call: TRBJ2-7; clone_size: once; d_call: TRBD2; v_call: TRBV2; cdr3_nt: TGTGCCAGCGTGAGGGAGCGGGAGGTCGCCGAGCAGTACTTC; cdr3_aa: CASVREREVAEQYF
j_call: TRBJ1-4; clone_size: once; d_call: TRBD1; v_call: TRBV7-9; cdr3_nt: TGTGCCAGCAGCCTAGGACAGGGTGAAAAACTGTTTTTT; cdr3_aa: CASSLGQGEKLFF
j_call: TRBJ2-7; clone_size: .; d_call: .; v_call: TRBV7-2; cdr3_nt: TGTGCCAGCAGCTTTAGGAGTGGCGAGCAGTACTTC; cdr3_aa: CASSFRSGEQYF
j_call: TRBJ1-6; clone_size: .; d_call: TRBD1; v_call: TRBV9; cdr3_nt: TGTGCCAGCAGTGAATCCGGGACAGTTCGTTCACCCCTCCACTTT; cdr3_aa: CASSESGTVRSPLHF
j_call: TRBJ1-5; clone_size: .; d_call: TRBD1; v_call: TRBV28; cdr3_nt: TGTGCCAGCAGTTACGGGACAGGGGATCAGCCCCAGCATTTT; cdr3_aa: CASSYGTGDQPQHF
j_call: TRBJ2-7; clone_size: .; d_call: .; v_call: TRBV6-5; cdr3_nt: TGTGCCAGCAGTTACTTTGCTAGCCTGCCCAACGAGCAGTACTTC; cdr3_aa: CASSYFASLPNEQYF
j_call: TRBJ2-1; clone_size: .; d_call: TRBD2; v_call: TRBV5-4; cdr3_nt: TGTGCCAGCAGCTTGGATAGCGGGAGAAGTGAGCAGTTCTTC; cdr3_aa: CASSLDSGRSEQFF
j_call: TRBJ1-1; clone_size: .; d_call: TRBD1; v_call: TRBV27; cdr3_nt: TGTGCCAGCAGTCTAAGACAGGGGCTCACTGAAGCTTTCTTT; cdr3_aa: CASSLRQGLTEAFF
j_call: TRBJ2-7; clone_size: few; d_call: .; v_call: TRBV4-2; cdr3_nt: TGTGCCAGCTCCGACAGCCCTAGCTCCTACGAGCAGTACTTC; cdr3_aa: CASSDSPSSYEQYF
j_call: TRBJ1-2; clone_size: once; d_call: .; v_call: TRBV29-1; cdr3_nt: TGCAGCGTTGAGGGGGCAGGTGAATTGGGCTACACCTTC; cdr3_aa: CSVEGAGELGYTF
j_call: TRBJ2-7; clone_size: .; d_call: .; v_call: TRBV7-9; cdr3_nt: TGTGCCAGCAGCTTTCTGACAGATTCAGGGGAGCAGTACTTC; cdr3_aa: CASSFLTDSGEQYF
j_call: TRBJ2-1; clone_size: .; d_call: .; v_call: TRBV6-1; cdr3_nt: TGTGCCAGCAGTGCTCCCGGGGATGAGCAGTTCTTC; cdr3_aa: CASSAPGDEQFF
j_call: TRBJ1-1; clone_size: few; d_call: .; v_call: TRBV5-6; cdr3_nt: TGTGCCAGCAGCTCTCAGGGTCGGAACAGCGTGCACACTGAAGCTTTCTTT; cdr3_aa: CASSSQGRNSVHTEAFF
j_call: TRBJ2-5; clone_size: .; d_call: TRBD1; v_call: TRBV5-4; cdr3_nt: TGTGCCAGCAGCTCTACAGGGGAAGAGACCCAGTACTTC; cdr3_aa: CASSSTGEETQYF
j_call: TRBJ1-6; clone_size: .; d_call: TRBD1; v_call: TRBV7-9; cdr3_nt: TGTGCCAGCAGCCCAAGGACCGGGACAGGAGCCAATTCACCCCTCCACTTT; cdr3_aa: CASSPRTGTGANSPLHF
j_call: TRBJ1-1; clone_size: .; d_call: .; v_call: TRBV14; cdr3_nt: TGTGCCAGCAGCCAAGAGGGGCCGCAACGCACTGAAGCTTTCTTT; cdr3_aa: CASSQEGPQRTEAFF
j_call: TRBJ2-7; clone_size: .; d_call: TRBD2; v_call: TRBV4-1; cdr3_nt: TGCGCCAGCAGCCAAGGGCCCTCTCTACTAGCGGGCAAAACCTACGAGCAGTACTTC; cdr3_aa: CASSQGPSLLAGKTYEQYF
j_call: TRBJ2-1; clone_size: .; d_call: TRBD2; v_call: TRBV30; cdr3_nt: TGTGCCTGGAACTTAGCGGGAGGCTATGAGCAGTTCTTC; cdr3_aa: CAWNLAGGYEQFF